These 6 T cell receptor beta chains share one sample of origin, sequenced in a study of metastatic and nonmetastatic thyroid tumors. TCRdb re-called clones from the PCR reads using MiXCR. The sample has about 38,000 clones; about 26% are singletons. Every patient was untreated before thyroid surgery. Material for sequencing was blood. The receptors were gathered from a male donor with papillary thyroid cancer or a benign thyroid nodule (not recorded which). Some clones in this sample may be carry-over from other donors' samples.

This clone has ten or more counts. The chain has TRBV28 and TRBJ1-3; 9 nucleotides align to TRBD1. Germline assignment: CDR1 MDHEN and CDR2 SYDVKM. This CDR3 spans 15 amino acids. V lost 5 bases to trimming and J lost 5 bases; unmatched junction nucleotides: 7. CDR3 DNA sequence: TGTGCCAGCAGTCCGGGACAGGGACTGAGAAACACCATATATTTT. This encodes CASSPGQGLRNTIYF.

Comments on this clone: One junction end disagrees with the germline gene, perhaps due to a read error. V usage is TRBV6-2 or TRBV6-3 and J usage is TRBJ2-1; D gene ambiguous. The CDR3 loop spans 14 amino acids. Germline CDR1 and CDR2: MNHEY and SVGEGT. CDR3 protein: CASIYSSIYNEQFF. The CDR3 nucleotides are TGTGCCAGCATTTACTCGAGCATATACAATGAGCAGTTCTTC.

This clone was found many times. This specimen includes other DNA sequences encoding the same CDR3. V and J are TRBV2 and TRBJ2-2; D is perhaps TRBD2 (6 bases). Germline V CDR1 and CDR2: SNHLY, FYNNEI. The CDR3 is made up of 17 amino acids. Trimming cost V 4 bases and J 4 bases, with 19 bases left between them. Here the CDR3 reads CASSVFAGRYSTGELFF. The CDR3 bases are TGTGCCAGCAGTGTTTTCGCGGGAAGGTATTCCACCGGGGAGCTGTTTTTT.

This clone was seen repeatedly, ten times or more. The chain is built from TRBV7-2 and TRBJ2-5; tentatively, D is TRBD2 (7 bases). The length of the CDR3 is 15 residues. Germline CDR1 SGHTA, CDR2 FQGNSA. V gave up 2 bases and J gave up 4 bases, with 14 bases separating them. In DNA form, the CDR3 reads TGTGCCAGCAGCTTAAATAGGGGGGGCATAGAGACCCAGTACTTC. Its protein product is CASSLNRGGIETQYF.

The J gene is TRBJ2-1, the V gene TRBV6-1, with D possibly being TRBD1 or TRBD2 (6 bases each). Germline values: CDR1 MNHNS, CDR2 SASEGT. V was trimmed by 11 bases and J by 4 bases, leaving 24 bases between them. The CDR3 extends over 16 amino acids. CDR3 DNA sequence: TGTGCCGGAGGGAAAGGGGGACGACTAATTTACAATGAGCAGTTCTTC. As protein: CAGGKGGRLIYNEQFF.

This clone turned up a few times. This rearrangement joins TRBV20-1 to TRBJ1-5; TRBD1 is a possible D gene (5 bases). This CDR3 has 15 amino acids. V was pared by 1 base and J by 0 bases, with 10 bases between. CDR1 is DFQATT and CDR2 is SNEGSKA in the germline V gene (reference sequence). CDR3 sequence (DNA): TGCAGTGCTAGAGGTCAACAGGATAGCAATCAGCCCCAGCATTTT. As protein: CSARGQQDSNQPQHF.